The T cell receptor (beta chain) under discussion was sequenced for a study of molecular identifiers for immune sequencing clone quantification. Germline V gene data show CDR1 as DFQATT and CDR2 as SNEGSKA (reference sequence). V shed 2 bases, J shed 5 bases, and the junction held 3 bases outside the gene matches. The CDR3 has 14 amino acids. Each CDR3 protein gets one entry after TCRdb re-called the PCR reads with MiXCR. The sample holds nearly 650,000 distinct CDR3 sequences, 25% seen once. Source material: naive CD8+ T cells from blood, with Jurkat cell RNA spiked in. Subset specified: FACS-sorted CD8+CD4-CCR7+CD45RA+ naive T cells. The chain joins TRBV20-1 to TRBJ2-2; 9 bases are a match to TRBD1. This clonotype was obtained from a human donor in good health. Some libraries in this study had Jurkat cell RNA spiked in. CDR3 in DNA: TGCAGTGCTAGAATCGGGACAGGGACCGGGGAGCTGTTTTTT. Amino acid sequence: CSARIGTGTGELFF.